The 17 T cell receptor beta chains below all came from one sample that was sequenced in a study of Ad26.COV2.S vaccination and SARS-CoV-2 variants. TCRdb keeps only in-frame clones here, not all; method: immunoSEQ multiplex PCR. Found here are roughly 320,000 clones, around 86% of them singletons; the top ten hold roughly 3.1%. As to treatment: some 19 received Ad26.COV2.S at low or high dose, single or two shots; several received placebo; per-sample allocation not given. Specimens were obtained on day 63 following the first vaccine or placebo injection. The source material was peripheral blood, sampled in a trial of Ad26.COV2.S vaccine versus placebo. The receptors derive from a person aged 18-60 years who received the Ad26.COV2.S COVID-19 vaccine or a placebo.

This clone was seen only once. The chain employs TRBV20-1 and TRBJ2-1; D remains ambiguous. V lost 2 bases and J 10 bases, leaving 9 bases between the germline ends. The CDR3 is made up of 11 amino acids. Germline V lookup: CDR1 DFQATT, CDR2 SNEGSKA (reference sequence). The DNA for the CDR3 is TGCAGTGCTAGAATCGTGAGGGAGCAGTTCTTC. This codes for CSARIVREQFF.

CDR3 DNA: TGTGCCAGCAGTTACCTCTCTAGCACCACCTACGAGCAGTACTTC. Translation: CASSYLSSTTYEQYF. The V and J genes are TRBV6-6 and TRBJ2-7, with a tentative D call TRBD2 (5 bases). The CDR3 loop spans 15 amino acids. Looked up from germline, CDR1 is MNHNY and CDR2 is SVGAGI (reference sequence). Trimming stripped 2 bases from V and 2 bases from J, with 13 bases between.

V usage is TRBV25-1 and J usage is TRBJ2-2, with D unclear. The V end lost 3 bases, the J end lost 15 bases, and 23 bases lay between the germline ends. Germline V lookup: CDR1 MGHDK, CDR2 SYGVNS. The CDR3 is 15 residues long. CDR3 coding DNA: TGTGCCAGCAGTGACGAGCGTGCGCCCCGTAGGATGGTGTTTTTT. Its translation: CASSDERAPRRMVFF.

The chain combines TRBV6-5 with TRBJ1-3; D is possibly TRBD1 (5 bases). V dropped 0 bases and J dropped 2 bases, with 8 bases sitting between them. This CDR3 has 15 amino acids. The germline CDR1 and CDR2 sequences are MNHEY and SVGAGI. CDR3 in DNA: TGTGCCAGCAGTTACTCGCAGGGAGCTGGAAACACCATATATTTT. Residues: CASSYSQGAGNTIYF.

The V gene is TRBV4-2, the J gene TRBJ1-2, with 8 bases identical to TRBD1. After removal of 2 bases from V and 0 bases from J, the junction contained 2 bases not matched to a gene. This CDR3 region has 15 residues. From germline, CDR1 is LGHNA and CDR2 YNFKEQ. This CDR3 reads CASSQPQGANYGYTF. The DNA of the CDR3 is TGTGCCAGCAGCCAACCACAGGGGGCTAACTATGGCTACACCTTC.

This rearrangement joins TRBV7-6 to TRBJ1-2; D gene uncertain. The CDR3 extends over 16 amino acids. Germline CDR1 reads SGHVS; CDR2 reads FNYEAQ. V lost 1 base and J 8 bases, leaving 20 bases between the germline ends. The CDR3, as DNA: TGTGCCAGCAGCTTAGGGTGGACTAGAGATGCGCGAGGCTACACCTTC. It translates to CASSLGWTRDARGYTF.

The J gene is TRBJ1-3, the V gene TRBV25-1, with unresolved D. Trimming pared 6 bases from V and 3 bases from J, leaving 15 bases between. Germline-derived CDR1 and CDR2 are MGHDK and SYGVNS. The CDR3 is 15 residues long. The CDR3 loop is CASSSTGSHGNTIYF. CDR3 sequence (DNA): TGTGCCAGCAGCAGCACGGGCTCTCATGGAAACACCATATATTTT.

The chain uses TRBV14 and TRBJ1-1; no clear D gene. Per the germline V gene, CDR1 is SGHDN and CDR2 is FVKESK. The CDR3 is 14 residues long. With 4 bases removed from V and 4 bases from J, the gap between germline ends came to 13 bases. Here the CDR3 reads CASSLHEAVTEAFF. CDR3 bases: TGTGCCAGCAGCCTCCATGAGGCGGTCACTGAAGCTTTCTTT. Supplemented by reference TRBV14 and TRBJ1-1, the full variable domain reads EAGVTQFPSHSVIEKGQTVTLRCDPISGHDNLYWYRRVMGKEIKFLLHFVKESKQDESGMPNNRFLAERTGGTYSTLKVQPAELEDSGVYFCASSLHEAVTEAFFGQGTRLTVV.

The chain carries TRBV10-3 and TRBJ1-3; D might be TRBD1 (5 bases). This CDR3 is 14 amino acids long. The germline V and J ends were trimmed by 6 bases and 0 bases, with 9 bases remaining between them. The germline gives CDR1 ENHRY, CDR2 SYGVKD. The CDR3 reads CAIRADSSGNTIYF. CDR3 nucleotide sequence: TGTGCCATCAGGGCAGACAGCTCTGGAAACACCATATATTTT.

The chain combines TRBV5-1 with TRBJ2-3; D remains ambiguous. Germline CDR1 reads SGHRS; CDR2 reads YFSETQ. V was shortened by 0 bases and J by 2 bases, with 13 bases between the two germline ends. The CDR3 extends over 16 amino acids. The chain's CDR3 is CASSLGTNRPTDTQYF. CDR3 in DNA: TGCGCCAGCAGCTTGGGGACCAATCGGCCCACAGATACGCAGTATTTT.

The CDR3 sequence is CALGGGKFF. The CDR3 nucleotides are TGTGCCTTAGGAGGGGGCAAGTTCTTC. The chain is built from TRBV30 and TRBJ2-1, with D tentatively TRBD1 (7 bases). With 7 bases removed from V and 14 bases from J, the gap between germline ends came to 12 bases. Germline V gives CDR1 GTSNPN, CDR2 SVGIG (reference sequence). The CDR3 sequence is 9 residues long.

The rearrangement joins TRBV5-5 to TRBJ1-3; TRBD1 matches 9 bases. The trim removed 0 bases at V and 8 bases at J, leaving 12 bases unmatched. This CDR3 has 17 residues. CDR1 SGHKS and CDR2 YYEKEE come from the germline V gene (reference sequence). Written as DNA, the CDR3 is TGTGCCAGCAGCTTGGCCGTTTCGGGACAGGGTGCGGACACCATATATTTT. Encoded protein: CASSLAVSGQGADTIYF.

The chain links TRBV30 to TRBJ1-2; D may be TRBD1 (6 bases). The V end was cut by 8 bases, the J end by 5 bases, with 18 bases between. The length of the CDR3 is 13 residues. Germline CDR1 and CDR2: GTSNPN and SVGIG (reference sequence). CDR3 protein: CAADQGRNYGYTF. CDR3 bases: TGTGCCGCGGACCAGGGGCGAAATTATGGCTACACCTTC. Full variable domain (missing parts from reference TRBV30 and TRBJ1-2): SQTIHQWPATLVQPVGSPLSLECTVEGTSNPNLYWYRQAAGRGLQLLFYSVGIGQISSEVPQNLSASRPQDRQFILSSKKLLLSDSGFYLCAADQGRNYGYTFGSGTRLTVV.

The rearrangement uses TRBV19 and TRBJ1-6; 7 bases line up with TRBD1. Germline V gives CDR1 LNHDA, CDR2 SQIVND (reference sequence). J was trimmed by 6 bases and V by 4 bases; bases with no gene match: 3. The length of the CDR3 is 14 residues. CDR3 sequence: CASSTGQVNSPLHF. The CDR3 DNA reads as TGTGCCAGTAGTACCGGACAGGTTAATTCACCCCTCCACTTT.

The rearrangement links TRBV9 to TRBJ2-2; 11 bases fit TRBD1. CDR3 length: 17 residues. Germline CDR1 and CDR2: SGDLS and YYNGEE. Trimming cost V 4 bases and J 0 bases; bases outside gene matches: 5. CDR3 residues: CASSRRGQGANTGELFF. The DNA of the CDR3 is TGTGCCAGCAGCAGACGGGGACAGGGGGCGAACACCGGGGAGCTGTTTTTT.

The V gene is TRBV6-1, the J gene TRBJ2-2, with 11 positions matching TRBD1. CDR1 MNHNS and CDR2 SASEGT come from the germline V gene. The trim removed 3 bases at V and 3 bases at J, leaving 6 bases unmatched. The CDR3 has 17 residues. CDR3 sequence reads: CASSEQPGQGDTGELFF. DNA of the CDR3: TGTGCCAGCAGTGAGCAACCGGGACAGGGGGACACCGGGGAGCTGTTTTTT.

The DNA of the CDR3 is TGTGCCAGCAGCTTACGGTCGGGACAGGGAAGAGAGACCCAGTACTTC. Translated: CASSLRSGQGRETQYF. The chain links TRBV7-3 to TRBJ2-5; 9 bases agree with TRBD1. Trimming cost V 2 bases and J 4 bases; bases outside gene matches: 8. Germline CDR1 is SGHTA and CDR2 is FQGTGA. The CDR3 covers 16 residues.